The rows below give T cell receptor beta chains drawn from one sample of a study of metastatic and nonmetastatic thyroid tumors. TCRdb reassembled clones from the PCR reads with MiXCR. The sample comprises about 14,000 clones, about 21% of which are singletons, and around an eighth rests with the top ten. The sequencing input was blood. These receptors originate from a female donor with papillary thyroid cancer or a benign thyroid nodule (not recorded which). Some clones in this sample may be carry-over from other donors' samples. Each CDR3 is given with its conserved first and last residue. D genes are given only for firm matches. The size field is filled for only some rows; it gives once, few, many or a size class.

D	size	V	length	J	CDR3	DNA
NA	medium-sized	TRBV11-2	13	TRBJ2-7	CASSLGGFYEQYF	TGTGCCAGCAGCTTAGGGGGATTCTACGAGCAGTACTTC
NA	many	TRBV5-4	14	TRBJ1-2	CASSPKSPFDGYTF	TGTGCCAGCAGCCCCAAAAGTCCGTTCGATGGCTACACCTTC
NA	many	TRBV19	13	TRBJ2-1	CASSRDHNNEQFF	TGTGCCAGTAGTAGGGACCACAACAATGAGCAGTTCTTC
NA	NA	TRBV20-1	15	TRBJ2-5	CSAISSEAGAETKYF	TGCAGTGCAATATCCTCTGAAGCAGGGGCAGAGACCAAGTACTTC
NA	few	TRBV12-3/TRBV12-4	13	TRBJ2-7	CASSWAVTYEQYF	TGTGCCAGCAGTTGGGCGGTGACCTACGAGCAGTACTTC
NA	medium-sized	TRBV10-3	12	TRBJ2-2	CAINQESGELFF	TGTGCCATCAACCAGGAGAGCGGGGAGCTGTTTTTT
NA	NA	TRBV20-1	13	TRBJ2-7	CSAPSDRTYEQYF	TGCAGTGCACCCTCAGACAGGACCTACGAGCAGTACTTC
NA	NA	TRBV20-1	13	TRBJ1-2	CSAVREVGYGYTF	TGCAGTGCTGTACGAGAGGTGGGCTATGGCTACACCTTC
NA	NA	TRBV6-2/TRBV6-3	15	TRBJ2-6	CASSLDHGGANVLTF	TGTGCCAGCAGCCTCGACCATGGGGGGGCCAACGTCCTGACTTTC
TRBD2	medium-sized	TRBV5-1	17	TRBJ2-2	CASSLGTSSVGAGELFF	TGCGCCAGCAGCTTGGGGACTAGCTCGGTAGGAGCCGGGGAGCTGTTTTTT
TRBD2	NA	TRBV7-8	17	TRBJ2-3	CASSLSLAGGYTDTQYF	TGTGCCAGCAGCTTATCGCTAGCGGGAGGGTACACAGATACGCAGTATTTT
NA	medium-sized	TRBV11-3	13	TRBJ2-1	CASSLGVISEQFF	TGTGCCAGCAGCTTAGGGGTTATCAGCGAGCAGTTCTTC
NA	many	TRBV10-3	14	TRBJ2-5	CAISESLAAETQYF	TGTGCCATCAGTGAGTCGCTGGCAGCAGAGACCCAGTACTTC
TRBD2	NA	TRBV5-1	15	TRBJ2-1	CASSLIAGDYNEQFF	TGCGCCAGCAGCCTAATAGCGGGAGACTACAATGAGCAGTTCTTC
TRBD1	medium-sized	TRBV12-3/TRBV12-4	12	TRBJ2-1	CASSDRVDEQFF	TGTGCCAGCAGTGACAGGGTTGATGAGCAGTTCTTC
NA	many	TRBV2	15	TRBJ1-4	CASRPDGKGSEKLFF	TGTGCCAGCAGGCCCGACGGGAAAGGGAGTGAAAAACTGTTTTTT
TRBD2	many	TRBV29-1	19	TRBJ2-1	CSVEDRGTSGQSSYNEQFF	TGCAGCGTTGAAGATCGTGGGACTAGCGGGCAGAGCTCCTACAATGAGCAGTTCTTC
NA	many	TRBV30	11	TRBJ1-1	CACERNTEAFF	TGTGCCTGCGAAAGAAACACTGAAGCTTTCTTT
NA	NA	TRBV20-1	17	TRBJ2-5	CSATLPARRVGGETQYF	TGCAGTGCAACTCTACCCGCTCGAAGGGTAGGGGGAGAGACCCAGTACTTC
NA	medium-sized	TRBV7-9	11	TRBJ1-2	CASSLSDGYTF	TGTGCCAGCAGCCTCTCTGATGGCTACACCTTC
NA	NA	TRBV28	16	TRBJ2-7	CASSPTWVADSYEQYF	TGTGCCAGCAGTCCAACCTGGGTCGCTGACTCCTACGAGCAGTACTTC
TRBD1	NA	TRBV5-8	16	TRBJ1-2	CASSSRPGQGAYGYTF	TGTGCCAGCAGCTCGCGACCGGGACAGGGGGCCTATGGCTACACCTTC
TRBD1	many	TRBV29-1	13	TRBJ2-5	CSVGTGKGETQYF	TGCAGCGTCGGGACAGGGAAGGGGGAGACCCAGTACTTC
NA	once	TRBV10-1	12	TRBJ2-7	CASSESSYELYF	TGCGCCAGCAGTGAGTCTTCCTACGAGCTCTACTTC
TRBD2	NA	TRBV6-2/TRBV6-3	15	TRBJ2-3	CASTDQREGHNTQYF	TGTGCCAGCACAGATCAGCGGGAGGGCCACAATACGCAGTATTTT
NA	medium-sized	TRBV6-1	13	TRBJ1-2	CASSRSNNYGYTF	TGTGCCAGCAGTAGGTCGAACAACTATGGCTACACCTTC
TRBD2	medium-sized	TRBV10-3	15	TRBJ2-7	CAISEGLAGAYEQYF	TGTGCCATCAGTGAAGGACTAGCGGGAGCCTACGAGCAGTACTTC
NA	many	TRBV4-1	16	TRBJ2-1	CASSPHDLISYNEQFF	TGCGCCAGCAGCCCACACGACCTCATCTCCTACAATGAGCAGTTCTTC
NA	NA	TRBV2	12	TRBJ1-2	CDRSLDSWGYTF	TGTGACAGGAGCTTAGACAGCTGGGGCTACACCTTC
TRBD2	medium-sized	TRBV19	15	TRBJ2-1	CASSKSSGRVDEQFF	TGTGCCAGTAGTAAGTCTAGCGGGAGGGTCGATGAGCAGTTCTTC
NA	medium-sized	TRBV12-3/TRBV12-4	15	TRBJ2-2	CASLPPTTNTGELFF	TGTGCCAGCTTACCGCCAACAACGAACACCGGGGAGCTGTTTTTT
TRBD2	few	TRBV12-3/TRBV12-4	15	TRBJ2-1	CASSPSSGSPHEQFF	TGTGCCAGCAGCCCCTCTAGCGGGAGCCCCCATGAGCAGTTCTTC
TRBD1	NA	TRBV6-2/TRBV6-3	15	TRBJ1-1	CASRDSDRADTEAFF	TGTGCCAGCAGAGATTCAGACAGGGCTGACACTGAAGCTTTCTTT